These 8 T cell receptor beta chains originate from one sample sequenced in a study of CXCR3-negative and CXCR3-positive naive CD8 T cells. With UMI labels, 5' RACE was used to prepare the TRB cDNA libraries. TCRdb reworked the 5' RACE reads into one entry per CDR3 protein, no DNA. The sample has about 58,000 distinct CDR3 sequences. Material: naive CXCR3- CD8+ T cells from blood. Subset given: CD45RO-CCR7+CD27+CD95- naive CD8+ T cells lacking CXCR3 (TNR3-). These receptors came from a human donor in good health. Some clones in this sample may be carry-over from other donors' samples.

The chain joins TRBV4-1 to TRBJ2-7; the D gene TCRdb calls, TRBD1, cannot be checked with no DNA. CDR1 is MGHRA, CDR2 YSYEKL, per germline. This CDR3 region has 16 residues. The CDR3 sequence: CASSQDAGTGTYEQYF.

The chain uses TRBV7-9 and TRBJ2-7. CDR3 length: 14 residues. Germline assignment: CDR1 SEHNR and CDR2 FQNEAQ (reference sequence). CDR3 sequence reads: CASSLPVSPYEQYF.

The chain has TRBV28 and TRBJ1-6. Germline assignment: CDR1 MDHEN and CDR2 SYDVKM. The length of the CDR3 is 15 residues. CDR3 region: CASSSGGSYNSPLHF.

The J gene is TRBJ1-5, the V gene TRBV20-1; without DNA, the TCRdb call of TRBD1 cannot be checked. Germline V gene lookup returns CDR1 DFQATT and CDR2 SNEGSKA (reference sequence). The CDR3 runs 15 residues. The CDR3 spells CSAREMTTGYQPQHF.

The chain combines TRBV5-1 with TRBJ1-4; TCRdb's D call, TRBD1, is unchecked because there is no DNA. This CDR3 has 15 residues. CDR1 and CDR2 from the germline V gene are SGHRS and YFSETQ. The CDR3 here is CASSLNGQTNEKLFF.

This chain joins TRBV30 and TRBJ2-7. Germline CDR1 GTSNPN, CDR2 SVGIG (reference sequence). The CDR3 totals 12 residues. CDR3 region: CAWRGIHYEQYF. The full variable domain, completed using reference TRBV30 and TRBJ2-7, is SQTIHQWPATLVQPVGSPLSLECTVEGTSNPNLYWYRQAAGRGLQLLFYSVGIGQISSEVPQNLSASRPQDRQFILSSKKLLLSDSGFYLCAWRGIHYEQYFGPGTRLTVT.

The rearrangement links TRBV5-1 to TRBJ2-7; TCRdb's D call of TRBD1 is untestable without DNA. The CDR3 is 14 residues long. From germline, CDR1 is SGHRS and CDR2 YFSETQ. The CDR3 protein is CASSLLPGVHEQYF.

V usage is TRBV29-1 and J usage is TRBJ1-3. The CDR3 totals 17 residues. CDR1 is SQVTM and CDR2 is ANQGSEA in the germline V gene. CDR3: CSVTGTADIFSGNTIYF.